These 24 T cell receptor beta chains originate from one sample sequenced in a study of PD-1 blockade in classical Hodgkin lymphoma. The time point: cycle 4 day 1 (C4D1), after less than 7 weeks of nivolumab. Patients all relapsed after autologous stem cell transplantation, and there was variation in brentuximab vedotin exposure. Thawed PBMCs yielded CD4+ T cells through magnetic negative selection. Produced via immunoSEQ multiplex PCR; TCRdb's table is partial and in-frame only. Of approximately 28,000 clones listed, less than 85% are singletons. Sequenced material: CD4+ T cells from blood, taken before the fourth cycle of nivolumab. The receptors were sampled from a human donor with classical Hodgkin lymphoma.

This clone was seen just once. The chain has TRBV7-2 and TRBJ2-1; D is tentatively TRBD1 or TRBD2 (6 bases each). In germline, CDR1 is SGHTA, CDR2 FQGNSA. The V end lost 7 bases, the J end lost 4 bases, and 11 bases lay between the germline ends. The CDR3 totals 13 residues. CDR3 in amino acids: CASTPGAYNEQFF. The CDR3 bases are TGTGCCAGCACCCCGGGGGCGTACAATGAGCAGTTCTTC. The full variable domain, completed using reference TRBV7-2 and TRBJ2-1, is GAGVSQSPSNKVTEKGKDVELRCDPISGHTALYWYRQSLGQGLEFLIYFQGNSAPDKSGLPSDRFSAERTGGSVSTLTIQRTQQEDSAVYLCASTPGAYNEQFFGPGTRLTVL.

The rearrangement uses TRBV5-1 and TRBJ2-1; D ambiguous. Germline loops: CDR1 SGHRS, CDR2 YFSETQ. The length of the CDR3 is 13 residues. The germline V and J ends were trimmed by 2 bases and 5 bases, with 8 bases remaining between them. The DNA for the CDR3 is TGCGCCAGCAGCTTACTGACCAACAATGAGCAGTTCTTC. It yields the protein CASSLLTNNEQFF.

CDR3 nucleotide sequence: TGTGCCACCGGGACTAGCGGAAGCACAGATACGCAGTATTTT. This translates into CATGTSGSTDTQYF. The V and J genes are TRBV28 and TRBJ2-3, with TRBD2 matching over 11 bases. CDR1 is MDHEN and CDR2 is SYDVKM in the germline V gene. The CDR3 has 14 residues. V lost 10 bases and J lost 0; bases outside the gene matches: 3.

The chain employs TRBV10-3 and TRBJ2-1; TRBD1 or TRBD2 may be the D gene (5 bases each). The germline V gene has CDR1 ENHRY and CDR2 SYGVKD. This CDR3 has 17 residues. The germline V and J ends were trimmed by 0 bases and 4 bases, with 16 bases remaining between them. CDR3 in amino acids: CAISESWQTGHYNEQFF. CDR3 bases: TGTGCCATCAGTGAGTCGTGGCAAACGGGGCATTACAATGAGCAGTTCTTC.

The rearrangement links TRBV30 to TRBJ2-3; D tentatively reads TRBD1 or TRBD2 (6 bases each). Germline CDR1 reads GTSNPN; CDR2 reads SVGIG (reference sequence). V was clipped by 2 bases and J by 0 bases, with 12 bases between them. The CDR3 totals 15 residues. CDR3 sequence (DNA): TGTGCCTGGAGTTGGGGGGACACTAGCACAGATACGCAGTATTTT. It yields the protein CAWSWGDTSTDTQYF.

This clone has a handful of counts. The CDR3 here is CSTGGYEQYF. CDR3 DNA: TGCAGTACAGGGGGATACGAGCAGTACTTC. V and J are TRBV20-1 and TRBJ2-7, with 8 nucleotides matching TRBD1. This CDR3 is 10 amino acids long. Germline V CDR1 and CDR2: DFQATT, SNEGSKA (reference sequence). The V and J ends lost 8 bases and 4 bases, in that order; junction bases with no gene match: 1.

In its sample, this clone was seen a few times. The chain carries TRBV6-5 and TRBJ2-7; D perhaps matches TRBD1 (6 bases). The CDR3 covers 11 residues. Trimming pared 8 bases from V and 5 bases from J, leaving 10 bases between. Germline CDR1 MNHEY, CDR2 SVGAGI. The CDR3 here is CASYRDHEQYF. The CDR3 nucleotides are TGTGCCAGCTACAGGGACCACGAGCAGTACTTC.

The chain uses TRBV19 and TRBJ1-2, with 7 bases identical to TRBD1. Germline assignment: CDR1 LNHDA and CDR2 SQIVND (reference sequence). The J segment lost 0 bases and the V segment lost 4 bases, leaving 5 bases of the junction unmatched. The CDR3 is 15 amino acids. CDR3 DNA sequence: TGTGCCAGTAGTACGACAGGGTGGGCTAACTATGGCTACACCTTC. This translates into CASSTTGWANYGYTF.

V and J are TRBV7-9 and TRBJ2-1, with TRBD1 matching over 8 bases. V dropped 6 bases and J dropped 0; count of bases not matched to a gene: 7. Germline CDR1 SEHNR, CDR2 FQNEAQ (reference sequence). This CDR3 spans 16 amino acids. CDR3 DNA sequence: TGTGCCAGCAGATTCCAGACAGGGGACTCCTACAATGAGCAGTTCTTC. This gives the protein CASRFQTGDSYNEQFF.

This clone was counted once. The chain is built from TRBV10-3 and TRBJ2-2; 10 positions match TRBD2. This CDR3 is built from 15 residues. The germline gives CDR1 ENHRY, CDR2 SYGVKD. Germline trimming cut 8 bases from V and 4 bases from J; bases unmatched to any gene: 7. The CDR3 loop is CAIGAGGTTTGELFF. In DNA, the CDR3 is TGTGCCATCGGAGCGGGGGGGACGACCACCGGGGAGCTGTTTTTT.

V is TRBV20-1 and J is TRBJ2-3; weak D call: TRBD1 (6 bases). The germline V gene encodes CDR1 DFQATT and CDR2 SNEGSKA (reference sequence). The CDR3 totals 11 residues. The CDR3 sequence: CRPGGTDTQYF. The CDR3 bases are TGCAGGCCAGGGGGCACAGATACGCAGTATTTT.

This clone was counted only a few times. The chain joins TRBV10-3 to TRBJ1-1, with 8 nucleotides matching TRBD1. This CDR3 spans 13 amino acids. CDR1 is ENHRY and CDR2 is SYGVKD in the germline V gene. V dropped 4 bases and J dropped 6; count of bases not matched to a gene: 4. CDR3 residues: CAISGQGNAEAFF. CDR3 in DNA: TGTGCCATCAGTGGACAGGGGAATGCTGAAGCTTTCTTT.

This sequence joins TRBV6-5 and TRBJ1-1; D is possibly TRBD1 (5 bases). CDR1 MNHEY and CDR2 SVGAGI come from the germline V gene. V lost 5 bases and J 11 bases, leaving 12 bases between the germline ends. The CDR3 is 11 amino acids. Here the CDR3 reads CASSQGFYAFF. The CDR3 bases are TGTGCCAGCAGTCAGGGATTTTACGCTTTCTTT.

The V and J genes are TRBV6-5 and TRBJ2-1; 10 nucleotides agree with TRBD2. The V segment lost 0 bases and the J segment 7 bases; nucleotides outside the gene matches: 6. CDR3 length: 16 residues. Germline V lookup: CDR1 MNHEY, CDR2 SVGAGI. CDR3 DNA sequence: TGTGCCAGCAGTTACTCGGGACTAGCGACGCTAAATGAGCAGTTCTTC. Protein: CASSYSGLATLNEQFF.

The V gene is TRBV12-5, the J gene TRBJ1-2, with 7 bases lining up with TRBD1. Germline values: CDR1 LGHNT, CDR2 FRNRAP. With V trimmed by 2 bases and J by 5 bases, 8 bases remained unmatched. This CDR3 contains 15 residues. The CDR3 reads CASGLSDRFIYGYTF. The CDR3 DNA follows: TGTGCTAGTGGTTTGTCGGACAGGTTCATTTATGGCTACACCTTC.

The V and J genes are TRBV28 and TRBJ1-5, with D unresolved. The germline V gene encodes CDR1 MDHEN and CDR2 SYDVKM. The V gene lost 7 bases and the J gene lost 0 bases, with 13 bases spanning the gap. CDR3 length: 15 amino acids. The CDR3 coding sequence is TGTGCCAGCATTCCCGGTACCAGTAGCAATCAGCCCCAGCATTTT. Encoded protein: CASIPGTSSNQPQHF.

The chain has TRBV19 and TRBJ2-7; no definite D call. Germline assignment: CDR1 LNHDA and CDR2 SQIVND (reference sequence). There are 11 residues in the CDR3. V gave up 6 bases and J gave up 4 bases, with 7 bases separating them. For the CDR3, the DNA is TGTGCCAGTAGGAATGGGTACGAGCAGTACTTC. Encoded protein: CASRNGYEQYF. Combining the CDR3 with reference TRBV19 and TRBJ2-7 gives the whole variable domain DGGITQSPKYLFRKEGQNVTLSCEQNLNHDAMYWYRQDPGQGLRLIYYSQIVNDFQKGDIAEGYSVSREKKESFPLTVTSAQKNPTAFYLCASRNGYEQYFGPGTRLTVT.

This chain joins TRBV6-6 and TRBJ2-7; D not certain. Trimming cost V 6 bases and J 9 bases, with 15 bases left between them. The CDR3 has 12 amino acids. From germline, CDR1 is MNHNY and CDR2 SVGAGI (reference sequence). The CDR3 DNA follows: TGTGCCAGCAGCCTACGGGCCAGAGTGCAGTACTTC. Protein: CASSLRARVQYF.

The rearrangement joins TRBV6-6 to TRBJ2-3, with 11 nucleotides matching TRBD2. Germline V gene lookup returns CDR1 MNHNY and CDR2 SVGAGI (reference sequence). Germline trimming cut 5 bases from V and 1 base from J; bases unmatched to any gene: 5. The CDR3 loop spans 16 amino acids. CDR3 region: CASSPKGLAGTDTQYF. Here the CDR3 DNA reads TGTGCCAGCAGTCCCAAGGGACTAGCGGGCACAGATACGCAGTATTTT.

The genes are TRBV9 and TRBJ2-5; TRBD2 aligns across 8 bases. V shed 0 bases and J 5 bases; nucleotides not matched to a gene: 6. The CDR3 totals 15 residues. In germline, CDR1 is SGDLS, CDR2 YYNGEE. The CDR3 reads CASSVVGRAMETQYF. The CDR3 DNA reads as TGTGCCAGCAGCGTAGTCGGGAGGGCCATGGAGACCCAGTACTTC. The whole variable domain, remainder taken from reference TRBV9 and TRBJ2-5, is DSGVTQTPKHLITATGQRVTLRCSPRSGDLSVYWYQQSLDQGLQFLIQYYNGEERAKGNILERFSAQQFPDLHSELNLSSLELGDSALYFCASSVVGRAMETQYFGPGTRLLVL.

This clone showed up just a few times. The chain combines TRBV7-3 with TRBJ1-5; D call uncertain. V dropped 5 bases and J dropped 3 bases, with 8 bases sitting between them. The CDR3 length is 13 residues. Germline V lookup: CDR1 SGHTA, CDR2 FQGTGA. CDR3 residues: CASSIGSNQPQHF. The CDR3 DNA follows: TGTGCCAGCAGCATCGGGTCCAATCAGCCCCAGCATTTT.

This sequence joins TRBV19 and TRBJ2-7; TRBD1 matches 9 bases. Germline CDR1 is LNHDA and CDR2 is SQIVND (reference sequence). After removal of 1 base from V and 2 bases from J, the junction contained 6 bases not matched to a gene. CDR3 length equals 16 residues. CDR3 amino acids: CASSIGVGTGTYEQYF. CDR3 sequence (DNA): TGTGCCAGTAGTATAGGGGTCGGGACAGGGACCTACGAGCAGTACTTC.

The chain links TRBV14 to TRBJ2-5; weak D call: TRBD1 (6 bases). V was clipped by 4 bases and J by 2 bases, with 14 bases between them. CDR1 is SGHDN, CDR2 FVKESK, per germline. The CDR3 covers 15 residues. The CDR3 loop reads CASSPTWTAQETQYF. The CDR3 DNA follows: TGTGCCAGCAGCCCGACCTGGACAGCACAAGAGACCCAGTACTTC.

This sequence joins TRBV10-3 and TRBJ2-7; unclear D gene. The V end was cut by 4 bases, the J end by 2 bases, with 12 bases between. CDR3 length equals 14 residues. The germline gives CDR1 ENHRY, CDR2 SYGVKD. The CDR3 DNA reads TGTGCCATCAGTGTGGGCAGAGAGGCCTACGAGCAGTACTTC. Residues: CAISVGREAYEQYF.